Included here is one T cell receptor (beta chain) sequence, with context. This sample stems from a study of shared T cell receptors in the human thymus. Trimming shortened V by 5 bases and J by 2 bases, and 10 bases separated the two germline ends. Germline CDR1 SGHTS, CDR2 YDEGEE. This CDR3 region has 13 residues. Profiling relied on immunoSEQ multiplex PCR, and the TCRdb table lists in-frame clones only, not all of them. The profile shows hundreds of thousands of clones, roughly 90% of them singletons. These same data were also listed under a study on human thymus T cells.

The receptor comes from a boy in the first two years of life with a congenital heart defect. The specimen sequenced was thymocytes. V usage is TRBV5-8 and J usage is TRBJ1-2, with D possibly matching TRBD1 (5 bases). The CDR3 DNA is TGTGCCAGCAGTATGACAGAGAACTATGGCTACACCTTC. Protein sequence: CASSMTENYGYTF. The full variable domain, with the rest looked up from reference TRBV5-8 and TRBJ1-2, is EAGVTQSPTHLIKTRGQQATLRCSPISGHTSVYWYQQALGLGLQFLLWYDEGEERNRGNFPPRFSGRQFPNYSSELNVNALELEDSALYLCASSMTENYGYTFGSGTRLTVV.